Below are 17 T cell receptor beta chains sequenced from a single sample in a study of T-cell reconstitution after alpha-beta-depleted transplantation in children. The TCRbeta library was prepared with unique molecular identifiers. TCRdb re-derived calls from the PCR reads in MiXCR, one entry per CDR3 protein. This table has 200,000 to 250,000 distinct CDR3 sequences, roughly 11% appearing once. Material: PBMCs, obtained before TCRalphabeta/CD19-depleted stem cell transplant. The receptors come from a child under two years old with acute myeloid leukemia, due to receive a stem cell transplant.

This clonotype was observed many times. The chain recombines TRBV2 with TRBJ2-3, with TRBD2 as a possible D gene (5 bases). V was trimmed by 9 bases and J by 2 bases, leaving 12 bases between them. Germline V gene lookup returns CDR1 SNHLY and CDR2 FYNNEI. The CDR3 is 13 amino acids. The DNA of the CDR3 is TGTGCCAGTAGGCGGGTGGCCACAGATACGCAGTATTTT. This codes for CASRRVATDTQYF. The variable domain in full, with the rest retrieved from reference TRBV2 and TRBJ2-3, is EPEVTQTPSHQVTQMGQEVILRCVPISNHLYFYWYRQILGQKVEFLVSFYNNEISEKSEIFDDQFSVERPDGSNFTLKIRSTKLEDSAMYFCASRRVATDTQYFGPGTRLTVL.

This clonotype was detected many times. The chain recombines TRBV10-3 with TRBJ2-2; D is tentatively TRBD1 or TRBD2 (6 bases each). The CDR3 length is 15 residues. The germline CDR1 and CDR2 sequences are ENHRY and SYGVKD. V lost 3 bases and J lost 5, with 13 bases in between. The DNA of the CDR3 is TGTGCCATCAGTGATCGGGGGCAGGGAACCGGGGAGCTGTTTTTT. Translating it yields CAISDRGQGTGELFF.

This clonotype was recorded many times. The V and J genes are TRBV7-8 and TRBJ2-1; D not resolved. Germline V gene sequence: CDR1 SGHVS, CDR2 FQNEAQ. Between the trimmed V and J ends, which lost 5 bases and 0 bases, there was a span of 8 bases. The CDR3 contains 14 residues. CDR3 DNA: TGTGCCAGCAGCCTAATCGGCTCCTACAATGAGCAGTTCTTC. As protein: CASSLIGSYNEQFF.

This clonotype came up many times. The genes are TRBV5-4 and TRBJ2-5; TRBD1 aligns across 9 bases. The V gene's germline CDR1 is SGHNT and CDR2 YYREEE (reference sequence). V lost 3 bases, J lost 5 bases, and 11 bases stayed unmatched. CDR3 length equals 16 residues. Here the CDR3 reads CASSSDSGTGRETQYF. CDR3 in DNA: TGTGCCAGCAGCTCGGATTCCGGGACAGGGCGGGAGACCCAGTACTTC.

This clonotype was detected ten times or more. The V gene is TRBV21-1, the J gene TRBJ2-7; the DNA was not used to check the table's D call, TRBD1. TRBV21-1 is a documented pseudogene. This CDR3 has 15 residues. CDR3 sequence: CASKKTGLGSYEQYF. The CDR3 DNA sequence: TGTGCCAGCAAGAAGACAGGGTTGGGGTCCTACGAGCAGTACTTC.

Points on this clonotype: This may stem from a read error, because a much larger clone lies one nucleotide away. The chain recombines TRBV6-5 with TRBJ2-7; TRBD2 agrees at 7 bases. Germline-derived CDR1 and CDR2 are MNHEY and SVGAGI. This CDR3 spans 14 amino acids. This CDR3 reads CAGSYSLAAYEQYF. As DNA, the CDR3 is TGTGCCGGCAGTTACTCTCTAGCGGCCTACGAGCAGTACTTC.

This clonotype was observed many times. V is TRBV12-3 or TRBV12-4 and J is TRBJ2-6; D gene uncertain. V was pared by 6 bases and J by 0 bases, with 9 bases between. The CDR3 runs to 15 residues. CDR3 sequence: CASRYGPSGANVLTF. In DNA, the CDR3 is TGTGCCAGCAGGTACGGACCCTCTGGGGCCAACGTCCTGACTTTC.

This clonotype was counted ten times or more. The chain combines TRBV6-1 with TRBJ1-5, with 9 nucleotides matching TRBD1. Trimming took 9 bases from V and 4 from J; bases not matched to a gene: 1. The CDR3 has 12 amino acids. Germline loops: CDR1 MNHNS, CDR2 SASEGT. The CDR3 DNA is TGTGCCAGTGGACAGGGGAATCAGCCCCAGCATTTT. This codes for CASGQGNQPQHF.

This clonotype was picked up many times. This chain connects TRBV10-3 to TRBJ1-6; D possibly corresponds to TRBD1 (6 bases). The V end lost 2 bases, the J end lost 8 bases, and 13 bases lay between the germline ends. The CDR3 is 15 amino acids. CDR1 and CDR2 from the germline V gene are ENHRY and SYGVKD. The chain's CDR3 is CAISEGGSRYSPLHF. DNA for the CDR3: TGTGCCATCAGTGAGGGGGGCAGTCGTTATTCACCCCTCCACTTT.

This clonotype was recorded at least ten times. CDR3 amino acids: CASSLDRTTTYNEQFF. In nucleotides, the CDR3 is TGTGCCAGCAGCTTAGATCGGACCACAACCTACAATGAGCAGTTCTTC. The chain links TRBV11-3 to TRBJ2-1; unclear D gene. The CDR3 runs to 16 residues. The germline gives CDR1 SGHNT, CDR2 YENEEA. The ends were cut back, 0 bases at V and 2 bases at J, with 11 bases in the middle.

The table lists this clonotype with many counts. V and J are TRBV6-1 and TRBJ1-4; no clear D. CDR1 and CDR2 (germline): MNHNS, SASEGT. Trimming took off 5 bases at V and 0 bases at J, with 7 bases between the two ends. This CDR3 comprises 14 residues. The CDR3 loop reads CASSKGATNEKLFF. The CDR3 DNA reads as TGTGCCAGCAGTAAAGGCGCAACTAATGAAAAACTGTTTTTT.

The sample holds many counts of this clonotype. The J gene is TRBJ1-1, the V gene TRBV3-1, with D unresolved. The CDR3 sequence is 14 residues long. The V end lost 5 bases, the J end lost 4 bases, and 14 bases lay between the germline ends. Germline V CDR1 and CDR2: LGHDT, YNNKEL (reference sequence). The CDR3 DNA reads as TGTGCCAGCAGCTCCGGGCCGACTCCCACTGAAGCTTTCTTT. Amino acids: CASSSGPTPTEAFF.

This clonotype has only a few counts. This CDR3 reads CASDTMQGGQPQHF. The DNA of the CDR3 is TGTGCCAGCGATACCATGCAGGGCGGACAGCCCCAGCATTTT. The chain recombines TRBV28 with TRBJ1-5; TRBD1 might be the D (5 bases). This CDR3 spans 14 amino acids. V was pared by 8 bases and J by 7 bases, with 18 bases between. Germline values: CDR1 MDHEN, CDR2 SYDVKM.

This clonotype showed up many times. The rearrangement uses TRBV9 and TRBJ1-5; D gene ambiguous. V dropped 2 bases and J dropped 0 bases, with 9 bases sitting between them. Germline assignment: CDR1 SGDLS and CDR2 YYNGEE. The CDR3 totals 15 residues. The CDR3 DNA follows: TGTGCCAGCAGCGTCACAGACTATAGCAATCAGCCCCAGCATTTT. It encodes CASSVTDYSNQPQHF.

The table lists this clonotype with many counts. The chain has TRBV29-1 and TRBJ1-1, with a weak D call TRBD1 (5 bases). Trimming took 5 bases from V and 0 from J, leaving 22 bases between them. Per the germline V gene, CDR1 is SQVTM and CDR2 is ANQGSEA. The CDR3 consists of 17 residues. CDR3 loop: CSVPMIRDTSLNTEAFF. In nucleotides, the CDR3 is TGCAGCGTTCCCATGATCAGGGATACATCTCTGAACACTGAAGCTTTCTTT.

This clonotype was detected many times. The chain couples TRBV5-1 to TRBJ2-1; D may be TRBD2 (5 bases). The CDR3 totals 14 residues. Trimming pared 0 bases from V and 1 base from J, leaving 5 bases between. Per germline, CDR1 SGHRS and CDR2 YFSETQ. The CDR3 is CASSLGESYNEQFF. The CDR3 DNA reads TGCGCCAGCAGCTTGGGGGAGTCCTACAATGAGCAGTTCTTC.

This clonotype was counted at least ten times. J is TRBJ1-5 and V is TRBV19; weak D call: TRBD1 (6 bases). V dropped 3 bases and J dropped 2 bases, with 11 bases sitting between them. Germline CDR1 is LNHDA and CDR2 is SQIVND (reference sequence). The CDR3 contains 15 residues. CDR3 region: CASSIWGAGNQPQHF. The CDR3 DNA follows: TGTGCCAGTAGTATTTGGGGGGCAGGCAATCAGCCCCAGCATTTT. Filled out from reference TRBV19 and TRBJ1-5, the complete variable domain reads DGGITQSPKYLFRKEGQNVTLSCEQNLNHDAMYWYRQDPGQGLRLIYYSQIVNDFQKGDIAEGYSVSREKKESFPLTVTSAQKNPTAFYLCASSIWGAGNQPQHFGDGTRLSIL.